This entry lists 25 T cell receptor beta chains sequenced from one sample in a study of OX40 agonist ivuxolimab in advanced cancers. TCRdb's table, derived via immunoSEQ multiplex PCR, lists solely in-frame clones and lacks some. The sample includes 100,000 to 130,000 clones, around 90% seen only once; the top ten take under 0.85%. The material sequenced was CD4+ or CD8+ T cells sorted from blood, taken in a trial of the OX40 agonist ivuxolimab. The receptors originated from an adult with an advanced solid tumor such as melanoma, head and neck, liver or kidney cancer.

CDR3 nucleotide sequence: TGTGCCAGCAGTTACTCGAGGGAGAACGAGCAGTACTTC. Its translation: CASSYSRENEQYF. The chain has TRBV6-6 and TRBJ2-7; D is possibly TRBD2 (5 bases). The CDR3 is 13 residues long. The ends were cut back, 0 bases at V and 5 bases at J, with 8 bases in the middle. Germline loops: CDR1 MNHNY, CDR2 SVGAGI (reference sequence).

V gene TRBV5-5 combines with J gene TRBJ1-1; D is ambiguous. Trimming stripped 4 bases from V and 6 bases from J, with 13 bases between. The germline gives CDR1 SGHKS, CDR2 YYEKEE (reference sequence). This CDR3 region has 13 residues. The CDR3: CASSQQSDSEAFF. As DNA, the CDR3 is TGTGCCAGCAGCCAACAATCAGACTCTGAAGCTTTCTTT.

The genes are TRBV11-3 and TRBJ2-5; 12 positions match TRBD2. Germline V gene sequence: CDR1 SGHNT, CDR2 YENEEA. The CDR3 runs to 16 residues. V was pared by 6 bases and J by 2 bases, with 7 bases of the junction left unmatched. CDR3 sequence reads: CASRVGGTSGQETQYF. CDR3 sequence (DNA): TGTGCCAGCAGGGTAGGGGGGACTAGCGGGCAAGAGACCCAGTACTTC. The full variable domain, rest sourced from reference TRBV11-3 and TRBJ2-5, is EAGVVQSPRYKIIEKKQPVAFWCNPISGHNTLYWYLQNLGQGPELLIRYENEEAVDDSQLPKDRFSAERLKGVDSTLKIQPAELGDSAVYLCASRVGGTSGQETQYFGPGTRLLVL.

The chain carries TRBV19 and TRBJ2-4; 10 nucleotides match TRBD2. Germline V gene sequence: CDR1 LNHDA, CDR2 SQIVND (reference sequence). The CDR3 runs to 18 residues. Trimming took 3 bases from V and 4 from J; bases not matched to a gene: 12. The CDR3 sequence is CASSISGRRNDEKNIQYF. The CDR3 DNA sequence: TGTGCCAGTAGTATTAGCGGGAGGCGAAATGATGAGAAAAACATTCAGTACTTC.

The genes are TRBV6-5 and TRBJ1-1; 10 bases are shared with TRBD1. Germline V gene lookup returns CDR1 MNHEY and CDR2 SVGAGI. CDR3 length equals 13 residues. Germline trimming cut 7 bases from V and 11 bases from J; bases unmatched to any gene: 10. Written as DNA, the CDR3 is TGTGCCAGCACCCACGCCGGGACAGGGGATGCTTTCTTT. Protein: CASTHAGTGDAFF.

This clone was picked up one time. The CDR3 DNA follows: TGTGCCAGCAGCTTAGCTGTGGTTGGAAACACCATATATTTT. Amino acids: CASSLAVVGNTIYF. The chain employs TRBV7-6 and TRBJ1-3; no clear D. The CDR3 has 14 amino acids. V shed 0 bases and J shed 3 bases, with 6 bases lying between them. Germline CDR1 is SGHVS and CDR2 is FNYEAQ.

This chain links TRBV29-1 with TRBJ2-7; no reliable D call. This CDR3 region has 12 residues. The germline gives CDR1 SQVTM, CDR2 ANQGSEA. V dropped 0 bases and J dropped 2 bases, with 5 bases sitting between them. The CDR3 spells CSVEDRTYEQYF. The CDR3 nucleotides read TGCAGCGTTGAAGACAGAACCTACGAGCAGTACTTC.

V usage is TRBV11-3 and J usage is TRBJ2-1; TRBD2 matches 11 bases. Losses at the gene ends were 7 bases for V and 3 bases for J; bases not matched to a gene: 5. The germline CDR1 and CDR2 sequences are SGHNT and YENEEA. The CDR3 loop spans 15 amino acids. The CDR3 DNA reads TGTGCCAGCACCCGGACTAGCGGGTTCTACAATGAGCAGTTCTTC. The encoded protein is CASTRTSGFYNEQFF.

The V gene is TRBV6-1, the J gene TRBJ2-7; 10 bases align to TRBD1. Per the germline V gene, CDR1 is MNHNS and CDR2 is SASEGT. This CDR3 has 14 amino acids. V trimming: 4 bases; J trimming: 2 bases; junction bases outside the gene matches: 2. In DNA, the CDR3 is TGTGCCAGCAGTGCTGGACAGGGGGCCTACGAGCAGTACTTC. Amino acid sequence: CASSAGQGAYEQYF.

The V call is TRBV5-5, the J call TRBJ2-7; D is possibly TRBD1 (6 bases). CDR1 is SGHKS, CDR2 YYEKEE, per germline (reference sequence). The CDR3 totals 14 residues. V shed 1 base and J shed 4 bases, with 12 bases lying between them. In DNA form, the CDR3 reads TGTGCCAGCAGCTTGAGGTCACAGGGTTACGAGCAGTACTTC. Protein sequence: CASSLRSQGYEQYF. Full variable domain (remainder filled in from reference TRBV5-5 and TRBJ2-7): DAGVTQSPTHLIKTRGQQVTLRCSPISGHKSVSWYQQVLGQGPQFIFQYYEKEERGRGNFPDRFSARQFPNYSSELNVNALLLGDSALYLCASSLRSQGYEQYFGPGTRLTVT.

J is TRBJ2-5 and V is TRBV6-5; TRBD2 agrees at 9 bases. V lost 5 bases and J lost 0; bases outside the gene matches: 1. There are 14 residues in the CDR3. Germline V gene data show CDR1 as MNHEY and CDR2 as SVGAGI. The CDR3 reads CASSGLANQETQYF. As DNA, the CDR3 is TGTGCCAGCAGTGGACTAGCGAACCAAGAGACCCAGTACTTC.

V and J are TRBV4-1 and TRBJ2-1; TRBD2 matches at 13 bases. The CDR3 has 16 amino acids. The trim removed 0 bases at V and 7 bases at J, leaving 3 bases unmatched. Germline lookup yields CDR1 MGHRA and CDR2 YSYEKL. The DNA for the CDR3 is TGCGCCAGCAGCCAAGAGGGACTAGCGGGGAAGAATGAGCAGTTCTTC. It encodes CASSQEGLAGKNEQFF.

The chain uses TRBV2 and TRBJ1-1; D not resolved. V lost 7 bases to trimming and J lost 3 bases, with 6 bases between them. Germline lookup yields CDR1 SNHLY and CDR2 FYNNEI. This CDR3 comprises 11 residues. The CDR3: CASNPDTEAFF. CDR3 sequence (DNA): TGTGCCAGCAATCCAGACACTGAAGCTTTCTTT. Drawing the rest from reference TRBV2 and TRBJ1-1, the complete variable domain is EPEVTQTPSHQVTQMGQEVILRCVPISNHLYFYWYRQILGQKVEFLVSFYNNEISEKSEIFDDQFSVERPDGSNFTLKIRSTKLEDSAMYFCASNPDTEAFFGQGTRLTVV.

The chain joins TRBV4-1 to TRBJ2-7; D may correspond to TRBD1 or TRBD2 (6 bases each). Germline V gene data show CDR1 as MGHRA and CDR2 as YSYEKL. The CDR3 has 16 residues. V was trimmed by 2 bases and J by 6 bases, leaving 20 bases between them. The CDR3 nucleotides are TGCGCCAGCAGCCAACCCGGAGGGGCAGGGGCAGGCGAGCAGTACTTC. Its translation: CASSQPGGAGAGEQYF.

The V call is TRBV5-4, the J call TRBJ2-7; 9 bases agree with TRBD2. V lost 4 bases, J lost 1 base, and 9 bases stayed unmatched. The CDR3 consists of 16 residues. From germline, CDR1 is SGHNT and CDR2 YYREEE (reference sequence). CDR3 residues: CASSRFVAGASYEQYF. The CDR3 nucleotides read TGTGCCAGCAGCCGCTTCGTAGCGGGGGCGTCCTACGAGCAGTACTTC.

The chain employs TRBV5-1 and TRBJ2-1, with TRBD2 matching 8 bases. Germline CDR1 reads SGHRS; CDR2 reads YFSETQ. This CDR3 spans 14 amino acids. V dropped 5 bases and J dropped 6; count of bases not matched to a gene: 7. The CDR3 spells CASRLAGIVNEQFF. CDR3 nucleotides: TGCGCCAGCAGATTAGCGGGAATCGTCAATGAGCAGTTCTTC.

The chain has TRBV27 and TRBJ2-7; D gene ambiguous. V was cut by 8 bases and J by 6 bases, with 11 bases left in between. This CDR3 region has 11 residues. Germline values: CDR1 MNHEY, CDR2 SMNVEV (reference sequence). The CDR3 bases are TGTGCCAGCGGCGCCGGAGCCGAGCAGTACTTC. The encoded protein is CASGAGAEQYF.

This chain links TRBV19 with TRBJ1-5; D ambiguous. This CDR3 is built from 12 residues. CDR1 and CDR2 from the germline V gene are LNHDA and SQIVND (reference sequence). V lost 3 bases and J 9 bases, leaving 9 bases between the germline ends. Here the CDR3 DNA reads TGTGCCAGTAGTATTGGGGAAGGGCCCCAGCATTTT. It specifies CASSIGEGPQHF.

The chain has TRBV28 and TRBJ1-6; D is undetermined. V lost 4 bases, J lost 6 bases, and 7 bases lay in between. CDR1 is MDHEN, CDR2 SYDVKM, per germline. The CDR3 sequence is 13 residues long. CDR3 sequence: CASSSDLNSPLHF. CDR3 bases: TGTGCCAGCAGTTCAGATCTTAATTCACCCCTCCACTTT. The full variable domain, with the rest looked up from reference TRBV28 and TRBJ1-6, is DVKVTQSSRYLVKRTGEKVFLECVQDMDHENMFWYRQDPGLGLRLIYFSYDVKMKEKGDIPEGYSVSREKKERFSLILESASTNQTSMYLCASSSDLNSPLHFGNGTRLTVT.

CDR3 region: CASSSMDSSYGYTF. CDR3 bases: TGTGCCAGCAGTTCGATGGACAGTTCCTATGGCTACACCTTC. V usage is TRBV27 and J usage is TRBJ1-2; D is perhaps TRBD1 (6 bases). CDR3 length: 14 residues. V was clipped by 4 bases and J by 4 bases, with 13 bases between them. Germline assignment: CDR1 MNHEY and CDR2 SMNVEV (reference sequence).

This chain uses TRBV19 with TRBJ2-5, with TRBD2 matching 9 bases. V lost 7 bases and J lost 4; bases outside the gene matches: 10. CDR1 LNHDA and CDR2 SQIVND come from the germline V gene (reference sequence). The CDR3 runs 15 residues. The CDR3 loop reads CASKAGASGTETQYF. CDR3 nucleotides: TGTGCCAGTAAGGCTGGGGCTAGCGGGACAGAGACCCAGTACTTC.

There are a few counts of this clone. The chain uses TRBV5-6 and TRBJ2-7; TRBD1 matches 10 bases. Looked up from germline, CDR1 is SGHDT and CDR2 is YYEEEE. J lost 1 base, V lost 4 bases, and 5 bases had no gene match. The CDR3 contains 15 residues. CDR3 bases: TGTGCCAGCAGCCCGCCGGGACAGGGGTCCTACGAGCAGTACTTC. This translates into CASSPPGQGSYEQYF. The whole variable domain, filled in from reference TRBV5-6 and TRBJ2-7, reads DAGVTQSPTHLIKTRGQQVTLRCSPKSGHDTVSWYQQALGQGPQFIFQYYEEEERQRGNFPDRFSGHQFPNYSSELNVNALLLGDSALYLCASSPPGQGSYEQYFGPGTRLTVT.

This sequence joins TRBV9 and TRBJ2-3; 10 bases line up with TRBD1. Germline values: CDR1 SGDLS, CDR2 YYNGEE. V dropped 3 bases and J dropped 0; count of bases not matched to a gene: 7. This CDR3 comprises 17 residues. In DNA form, the CDR3 reads TGTGCCAGCAGCGGGCGACAGGGGGCTATTAGCACAGATACGCAGTATTTT. It is translated as CASSGRQGAISTDTQYF.

This chain connects TRBV19 to TRBJ2-1, with no clear D. Trimming removed 4 bases at V and 8 bases at J, with 12 bases between. Germline-derived CDR1 and CDR2 are LNHDA and SQIVND (reference sequence). The CDR3 contains 13 residues. The CDR3: CASSTRPGHEQFF. CDR3 nucleotides: TGTGCCAGTAGTACTCGACCGGGCCATGAGCAGTTCTTC.

This rearrangement joins TRBV7-8 to TRBJ2-7; the D gene is possibly TRBD2 (5 bases). Trimming stripped 5 bases from V and 1 base from J, with 9 bases between. The CDR3 runs to 13 residues. The V gene's germline CDR1 is SGHVS and CDR2 FQNEAQ. In DNA form, the CDR3 reads TGTGCCAGCAGCCGGACTTCGTCCTACGAGCAGTACTTC. It is translated as CASSRTSSYEQYF.